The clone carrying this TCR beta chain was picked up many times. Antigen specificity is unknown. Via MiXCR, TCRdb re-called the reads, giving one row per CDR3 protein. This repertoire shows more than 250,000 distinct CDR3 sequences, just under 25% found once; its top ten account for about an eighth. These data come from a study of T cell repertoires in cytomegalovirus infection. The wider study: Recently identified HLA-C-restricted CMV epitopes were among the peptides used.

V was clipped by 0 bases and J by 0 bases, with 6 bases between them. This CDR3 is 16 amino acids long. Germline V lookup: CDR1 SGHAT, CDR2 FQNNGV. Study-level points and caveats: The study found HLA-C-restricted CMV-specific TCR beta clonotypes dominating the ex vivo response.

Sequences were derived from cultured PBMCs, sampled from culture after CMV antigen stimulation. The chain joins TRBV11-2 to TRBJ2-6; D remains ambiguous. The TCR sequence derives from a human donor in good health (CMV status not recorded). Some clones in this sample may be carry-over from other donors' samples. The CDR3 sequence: CASSLDWVSGANVLTF. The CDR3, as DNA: TGTGCCAGCAGCTTAGATTGGGTCTCTGGGGCCAACGTCCTGACTTTC.